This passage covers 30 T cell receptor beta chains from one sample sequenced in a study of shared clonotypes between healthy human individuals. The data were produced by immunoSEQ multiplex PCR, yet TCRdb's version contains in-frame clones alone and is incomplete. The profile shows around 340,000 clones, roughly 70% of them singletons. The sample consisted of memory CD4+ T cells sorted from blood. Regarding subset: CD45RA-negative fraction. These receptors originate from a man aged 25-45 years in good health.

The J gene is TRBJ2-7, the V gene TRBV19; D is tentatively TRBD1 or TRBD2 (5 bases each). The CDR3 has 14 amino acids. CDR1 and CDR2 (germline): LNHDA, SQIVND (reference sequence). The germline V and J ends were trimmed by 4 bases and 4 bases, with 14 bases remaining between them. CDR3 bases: TGTGCCAGTAGTAAGGGACGGAAGGGGTACGAGCAGTACTTC. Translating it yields CASSKGRKGYEQYF.

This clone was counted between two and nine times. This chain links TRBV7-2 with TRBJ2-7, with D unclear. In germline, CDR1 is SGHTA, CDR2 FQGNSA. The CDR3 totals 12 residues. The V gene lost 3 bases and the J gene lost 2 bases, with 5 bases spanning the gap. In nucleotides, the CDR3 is TGTGCCAGCAGCTTCAGTACCTACGAGCAGTACTTC. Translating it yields CASSFSTYEQYF. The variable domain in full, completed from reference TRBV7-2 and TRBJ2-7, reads GAGVSQSPSNKVTEKGKDVELRCDPISGHTALYWYRQSLGQGLEFLIYFQGNSAPDKSGLPSDRFSAERTGGSVSTLTIQRTQQEDSAVYLCASSFSTYEQYFGPGTRLTVT.

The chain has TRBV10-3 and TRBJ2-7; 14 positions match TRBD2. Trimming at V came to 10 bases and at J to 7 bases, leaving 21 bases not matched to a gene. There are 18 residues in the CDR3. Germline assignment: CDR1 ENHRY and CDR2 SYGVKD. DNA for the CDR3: TGTGCCAGCAACCCGGGACAGGTGGGACTAGCGGGAGTCGGGGAGCAGTACTTC. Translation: CASNPGQVGLAGVGEQYF.

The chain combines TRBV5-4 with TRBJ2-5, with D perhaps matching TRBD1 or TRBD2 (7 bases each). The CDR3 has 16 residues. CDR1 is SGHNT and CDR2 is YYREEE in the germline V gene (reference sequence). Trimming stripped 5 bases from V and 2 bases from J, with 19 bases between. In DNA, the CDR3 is TGTGCCAGCAGACCACCAGGGGGGGCCATGCAAGAGACCCAGTACTTC. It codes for CASRPPGGAMQETQYF.

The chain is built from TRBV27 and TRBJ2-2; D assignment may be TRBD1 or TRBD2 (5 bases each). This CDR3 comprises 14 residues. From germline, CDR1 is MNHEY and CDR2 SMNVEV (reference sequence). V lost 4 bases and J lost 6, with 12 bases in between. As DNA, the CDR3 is TGTGCCAGCAGTTCCGGGGCAGGCGCCGGGGAGCTGTTTTTT. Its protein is CASSSGAGAGELFF.

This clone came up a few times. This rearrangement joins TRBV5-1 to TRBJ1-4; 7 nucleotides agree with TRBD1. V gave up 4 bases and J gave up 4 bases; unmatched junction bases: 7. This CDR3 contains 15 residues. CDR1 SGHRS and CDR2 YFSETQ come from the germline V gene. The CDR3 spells CASSPWTGGNEKLFF. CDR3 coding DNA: TGCGCCAGCAGCCCCTGGACAGGCGGTAATGAAAAACTGTTTTTT.

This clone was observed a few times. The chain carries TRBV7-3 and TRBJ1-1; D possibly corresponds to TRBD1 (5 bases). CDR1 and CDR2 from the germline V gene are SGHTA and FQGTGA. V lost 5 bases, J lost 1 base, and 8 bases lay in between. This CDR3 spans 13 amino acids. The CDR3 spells CASSVDRNTEAFF. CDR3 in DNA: TGTGCCAGCAGCGTTGACAGGAACACTGAAGCTTTCTTT.

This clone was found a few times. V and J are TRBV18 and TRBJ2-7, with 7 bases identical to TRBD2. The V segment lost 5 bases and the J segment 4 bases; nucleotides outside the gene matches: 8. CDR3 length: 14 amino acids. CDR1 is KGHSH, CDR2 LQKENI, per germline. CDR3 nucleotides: TGTGCCAGCTCAGGGACGGGAGGTATATACGAGCAGTACTTC. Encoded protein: CASSGTGGIYEQYF.

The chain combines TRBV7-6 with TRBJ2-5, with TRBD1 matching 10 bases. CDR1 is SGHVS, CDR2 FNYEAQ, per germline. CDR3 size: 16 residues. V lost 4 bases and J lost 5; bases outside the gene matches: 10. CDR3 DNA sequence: TGTGCCAGCAGCTCACCCGACAGGGGGCTAGGGGAGACCCAGTACTTC. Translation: CASSSPDRGLGETQYF.

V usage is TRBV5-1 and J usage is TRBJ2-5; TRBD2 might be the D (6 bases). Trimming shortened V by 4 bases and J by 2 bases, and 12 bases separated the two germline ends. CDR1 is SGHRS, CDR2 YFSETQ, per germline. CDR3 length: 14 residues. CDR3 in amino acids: CASSPIAAQETQYF. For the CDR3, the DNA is TGCGCCAGCAGCCCGATAGCGGCTCAAGAGACCCAGTACTTC.

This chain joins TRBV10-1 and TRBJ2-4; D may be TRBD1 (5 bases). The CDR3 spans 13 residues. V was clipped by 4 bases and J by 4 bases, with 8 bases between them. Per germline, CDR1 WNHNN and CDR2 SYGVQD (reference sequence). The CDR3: CASSGAGKNIQYF. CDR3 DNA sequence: TGCGCCAGCAGTGGGGCAGGGAAAAACATTCAGTACTTC.

CDR3 protein: CASSSDSNYGYTF. The CDR3 DNA is TGTGCCAGCAGTTCGGACAGTAACTATGGCTACACCTTC. The chain combines TRBV2 with TRBJ1-2, with a tentative D call TRBD1 (6 bases). The CDR3 has 13 amino acids. Trimming left V 5 bases short and J 1 base short, with 8 bases between. Germline V gene sequence: CDR1 SNHLY, CDR2 FYNNEI.

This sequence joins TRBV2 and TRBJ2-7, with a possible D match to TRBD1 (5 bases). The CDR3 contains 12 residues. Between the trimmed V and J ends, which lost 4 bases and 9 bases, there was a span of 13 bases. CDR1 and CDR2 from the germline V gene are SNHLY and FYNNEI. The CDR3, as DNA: TGTGCCAGCAGTGGGGATGGGGCGGTGCAGTACTTC. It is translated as CASSGDGAVQYF.

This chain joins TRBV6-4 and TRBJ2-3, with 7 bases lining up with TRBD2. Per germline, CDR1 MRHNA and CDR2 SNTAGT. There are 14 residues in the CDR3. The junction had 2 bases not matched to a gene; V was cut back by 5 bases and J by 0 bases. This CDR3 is CASSKAGSTDTQYF. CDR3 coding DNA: TGTGCCAGCAGTAAAGCGGGGAGCACAGATACGCAGTATTTT.

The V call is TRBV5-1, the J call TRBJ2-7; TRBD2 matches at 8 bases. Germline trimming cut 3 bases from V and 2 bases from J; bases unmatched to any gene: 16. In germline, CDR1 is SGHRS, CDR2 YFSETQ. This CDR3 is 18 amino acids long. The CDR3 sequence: CASSSQAGVVGWAYEQYF. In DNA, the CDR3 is TGCGCCAGCAGCTCTCAAGCGGGAGTTGTGGGTTGGGCCTACGAGCAGTACTTC.

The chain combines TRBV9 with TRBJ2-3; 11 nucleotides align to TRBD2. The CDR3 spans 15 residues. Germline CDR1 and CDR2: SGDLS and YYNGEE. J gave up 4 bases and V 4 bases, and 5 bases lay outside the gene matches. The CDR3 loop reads CASSTTSGSSDTQYF. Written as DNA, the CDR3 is TGTGCCAGCAGCACCACTAGCGGGAGTTCAGATACGCAGTATTTT.

CDR3 loop: CASRRGQLNTEAFF. The CDR3 DNA reads as TGTGCCAGCAGAAGGGGACAGCTAAACACTGAAGCTTTCTTT. This chain links TRBV6-1 with TRBJ1-1; TRBD1 aligns across 7 bases. The CDR3 covers 14 residues. From germline, CDR1 is MNHNS and CDR2 SASEGT. V was pared by 6 bases and J by 2 bases, with 6 bases of the junction left unmatched.

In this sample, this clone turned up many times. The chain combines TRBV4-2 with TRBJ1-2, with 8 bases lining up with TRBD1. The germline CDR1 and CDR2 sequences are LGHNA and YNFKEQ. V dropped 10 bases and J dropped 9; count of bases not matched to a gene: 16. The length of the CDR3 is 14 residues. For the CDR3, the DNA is TGTGCCAACTCCGCCCGACAGGGGTCGACGCGCTACACCTTC. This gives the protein CANSARQGSTRYTF.

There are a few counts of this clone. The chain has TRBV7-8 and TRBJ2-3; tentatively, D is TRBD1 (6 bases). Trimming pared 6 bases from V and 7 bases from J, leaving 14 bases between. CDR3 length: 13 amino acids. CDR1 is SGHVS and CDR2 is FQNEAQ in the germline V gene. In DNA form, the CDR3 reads TGTGCCAGCAGTCAAACGCAGGGGAATACGCAGTATTTT. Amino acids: CASSQTQGNTQYF.

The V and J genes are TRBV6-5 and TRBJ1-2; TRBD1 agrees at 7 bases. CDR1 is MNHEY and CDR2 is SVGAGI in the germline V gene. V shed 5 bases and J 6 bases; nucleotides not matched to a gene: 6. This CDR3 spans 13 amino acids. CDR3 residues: CASSNDRADGYTF. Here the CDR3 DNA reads TGTGCCAGCAGTAATGACAGGGCTGATGGCTACACCTTC.

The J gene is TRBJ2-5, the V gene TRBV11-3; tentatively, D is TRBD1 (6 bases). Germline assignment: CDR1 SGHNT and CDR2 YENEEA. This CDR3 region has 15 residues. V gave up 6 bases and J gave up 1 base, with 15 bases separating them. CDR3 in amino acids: CASSSGVQGQETQYF. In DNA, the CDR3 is TGTGCCAGCAGTTCAGGGGTCCAGGGCCAAGAGACCCAGTACTTC.

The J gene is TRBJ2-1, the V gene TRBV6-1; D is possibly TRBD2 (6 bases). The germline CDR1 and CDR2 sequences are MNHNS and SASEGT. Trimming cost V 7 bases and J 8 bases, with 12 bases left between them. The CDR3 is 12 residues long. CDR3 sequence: CASTRDFHEQFF. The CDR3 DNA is TGTGCCAGCACCCGGGACTTCCATGAGCAGTTCTTC.

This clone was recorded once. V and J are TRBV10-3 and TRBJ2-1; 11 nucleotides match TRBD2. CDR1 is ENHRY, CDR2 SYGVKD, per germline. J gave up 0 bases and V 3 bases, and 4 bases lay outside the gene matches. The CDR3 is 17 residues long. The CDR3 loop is CAISEGTSGHSYNEQFF. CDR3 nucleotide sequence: TGTGCCATCAGTGAAGGGACTAGCGGACACTCCTACAATGAGCAGTTCTTC.

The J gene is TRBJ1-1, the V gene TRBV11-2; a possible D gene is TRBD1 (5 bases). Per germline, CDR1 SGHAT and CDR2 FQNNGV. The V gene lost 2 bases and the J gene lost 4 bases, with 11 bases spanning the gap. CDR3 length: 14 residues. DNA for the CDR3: TGTGCCAGCAGCTTATCGGCAGGGACCACTGAAGCTTTCTTT. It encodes CASSLSAGTTEAFF.

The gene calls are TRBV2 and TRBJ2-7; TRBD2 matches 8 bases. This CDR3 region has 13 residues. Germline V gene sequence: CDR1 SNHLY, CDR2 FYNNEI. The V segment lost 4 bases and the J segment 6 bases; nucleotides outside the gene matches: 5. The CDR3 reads CASSVGTRAEQYF. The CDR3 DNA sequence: TGTGCCAGCAGTGTAGGGACTAGGGCCGAGCAGTACTTC.

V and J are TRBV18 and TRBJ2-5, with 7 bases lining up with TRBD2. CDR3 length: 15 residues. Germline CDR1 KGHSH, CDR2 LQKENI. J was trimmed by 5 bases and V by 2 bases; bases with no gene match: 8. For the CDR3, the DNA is TGTGCCAGCTCACCAGGGGGAGGGCCCTCCGAGACCCAGTACTTC. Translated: CASSPGGGPSETQYF.

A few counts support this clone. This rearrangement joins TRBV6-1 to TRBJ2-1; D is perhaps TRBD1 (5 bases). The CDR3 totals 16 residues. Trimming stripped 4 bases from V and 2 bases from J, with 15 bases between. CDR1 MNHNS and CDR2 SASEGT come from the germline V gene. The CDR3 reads CASSGEGATTYNEQFF. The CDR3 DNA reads TGTGCCAGCAGTGGGGAAGGGGCTACCACCTACAATGAGCAGTTCTTC.

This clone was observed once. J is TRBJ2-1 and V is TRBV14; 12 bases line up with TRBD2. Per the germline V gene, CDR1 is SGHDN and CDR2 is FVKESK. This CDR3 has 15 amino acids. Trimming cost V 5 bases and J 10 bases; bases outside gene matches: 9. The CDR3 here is CASSVRWTSGTEQFF. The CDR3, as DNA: TGTGCCAGCAGCGTGCGATGGACTAGCGGGACGGAGCAGTTCTTC.

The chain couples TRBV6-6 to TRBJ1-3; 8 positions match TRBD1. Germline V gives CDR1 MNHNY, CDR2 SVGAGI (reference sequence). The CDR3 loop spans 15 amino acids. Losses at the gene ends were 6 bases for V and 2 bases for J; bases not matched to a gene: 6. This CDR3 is CASSPTGEPGNTIYF. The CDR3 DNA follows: TGTGCCAGCAGCCCGACAGGGGAGCCTGGAAACACCATATATTTT.

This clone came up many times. CDR3 in amino acids: CASSRQAPTAAGYTF. CDR3 in DNA: TGTGCCAGCAGCCGCCAGGCGCCAACAGCGGCTGGCTACACCTTC. The rearrangement links TRBV5-4 to TRBJ1-2; D unclear. Germline V lookup: CDR1 SGHNT, CDR2 YYREEE (reference sequence). This CDR3 region has 15 residues. With 4 bases removed from V and 7 bases from J, the gap between germline ends came to 20 bases.